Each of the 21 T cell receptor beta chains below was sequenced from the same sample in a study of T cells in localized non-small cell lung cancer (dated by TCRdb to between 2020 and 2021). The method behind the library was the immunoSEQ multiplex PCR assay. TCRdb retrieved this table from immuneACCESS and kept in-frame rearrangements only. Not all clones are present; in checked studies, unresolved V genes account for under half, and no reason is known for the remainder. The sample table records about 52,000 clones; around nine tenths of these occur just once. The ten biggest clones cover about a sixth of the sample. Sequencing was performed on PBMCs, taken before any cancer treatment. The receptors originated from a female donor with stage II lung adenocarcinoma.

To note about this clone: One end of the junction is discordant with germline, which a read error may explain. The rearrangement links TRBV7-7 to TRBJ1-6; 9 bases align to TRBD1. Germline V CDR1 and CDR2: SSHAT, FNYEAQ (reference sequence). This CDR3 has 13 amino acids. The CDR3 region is CASSPDRGSPLHF. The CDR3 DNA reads TGTGCTAGCAGCCCGGACAGGGGATCACCCCTCCACTTT.

CDR3 DNA sequence: TGTGCCAGTAGTATCCGGAGGGGCTCCCAAAGCACAGATACGCAGTATTTT. Its translation is CASSIRRGSQSTDTQYF. The J gene is TRBJ2-3, the V gene TRBV19; D possibly corresponds to TRBD2 (6 bases). Trimming took 3 bases from V and 0 from J, leaving 16 bases between them. The CDR3 totals 17 residues. Germline V gene data show CDR1 as LNHDA and CDR2 as SQIVND (reference sequence).

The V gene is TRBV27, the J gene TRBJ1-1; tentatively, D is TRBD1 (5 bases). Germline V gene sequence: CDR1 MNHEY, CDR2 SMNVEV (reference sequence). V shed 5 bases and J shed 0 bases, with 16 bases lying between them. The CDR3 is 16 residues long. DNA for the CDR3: TGTGCCAGCAGTAGAGGGGTACCGCTCATGAACACTGAAGCTTTCTTT. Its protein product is CASSRGVPLMNTEAFF.

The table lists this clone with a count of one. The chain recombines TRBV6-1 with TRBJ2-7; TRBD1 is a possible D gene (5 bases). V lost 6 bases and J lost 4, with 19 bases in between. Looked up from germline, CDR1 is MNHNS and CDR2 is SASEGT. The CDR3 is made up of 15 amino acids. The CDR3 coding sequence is TGTGCCAGCAGACTGACCAGGGATTCCTGGTACGAGCAGTACTTC. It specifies CASRLTRDSWYEQYF.

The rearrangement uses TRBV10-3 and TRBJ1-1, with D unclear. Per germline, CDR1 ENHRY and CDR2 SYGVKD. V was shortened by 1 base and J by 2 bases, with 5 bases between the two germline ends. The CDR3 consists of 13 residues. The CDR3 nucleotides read TGTGCCATCAGTGAGTTCGAAAACACTGAAGCTTTCTTT. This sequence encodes CAISEFENTEAFF.

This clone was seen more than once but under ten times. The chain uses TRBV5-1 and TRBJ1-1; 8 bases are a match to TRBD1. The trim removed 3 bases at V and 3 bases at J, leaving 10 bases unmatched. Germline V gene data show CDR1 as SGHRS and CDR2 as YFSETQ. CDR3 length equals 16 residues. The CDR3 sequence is CASSYRQGSVYTEAFF. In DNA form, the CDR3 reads TGCGCCAGCAGCTATAGACAGGGGTCTGTGTACACTGAAGCTTTCTTT. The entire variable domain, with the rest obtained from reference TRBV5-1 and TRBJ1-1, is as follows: KAGVTQTPRYLIKTRGQQVTLSCSPISGHRSVSWYQQTPGQGLQFLFEYFSETQRNKGNFPGRFSGRQFSNSRSEMNVSTLELGDSALYLCASSYRQGSVYTEAFFGQGTRLTVV.

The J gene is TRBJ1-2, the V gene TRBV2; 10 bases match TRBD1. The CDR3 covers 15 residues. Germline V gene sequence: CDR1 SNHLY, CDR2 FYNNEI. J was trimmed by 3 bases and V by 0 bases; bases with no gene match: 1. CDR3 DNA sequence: TGTGCCAGCAGTGAAGCGGGGACAGGGGACTATGGCTACACCTTC. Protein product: CASSEAGTGDYGYTF.

In nucleotides, the CDR3 is TGCGCCAGCAACCCCGGGGGTAGCTCCTACAATGAGCAGTTCTTC. This codes for CASNPGGSSYNEQFF. The gene calls are TRBV4-1 and TRBJ2-1; D is perhaps TRBD2 (6 bases). The CDR3 is 15 amino acids. Germline lookup yields CDR1 MGHRA and CDR2 YSYEKL. The germline V and J ends were trimmed by 7 bases and 0 bases, with 13 bases remaining between them.

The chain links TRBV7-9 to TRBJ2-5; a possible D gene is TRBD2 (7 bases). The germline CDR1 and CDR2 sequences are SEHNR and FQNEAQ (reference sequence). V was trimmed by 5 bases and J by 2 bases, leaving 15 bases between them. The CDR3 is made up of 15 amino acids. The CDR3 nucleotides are TGTGCCAGCAGCCGAGGGGGACTACCACAAGAGACCCAGTACTTC. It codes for CASSRGGLPQETQYF.

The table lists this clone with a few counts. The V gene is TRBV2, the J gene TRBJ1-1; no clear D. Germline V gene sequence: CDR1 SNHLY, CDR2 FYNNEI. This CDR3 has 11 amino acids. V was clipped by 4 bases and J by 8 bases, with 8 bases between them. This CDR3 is CASSVEREAFF. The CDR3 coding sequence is TGTGCCAGCAGTGTGGAAAGGGAAGCTTTCTTT.

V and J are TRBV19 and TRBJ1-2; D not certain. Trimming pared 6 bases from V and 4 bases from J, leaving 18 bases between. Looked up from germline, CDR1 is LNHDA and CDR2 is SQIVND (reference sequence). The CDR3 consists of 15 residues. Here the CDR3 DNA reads TGTGCCAGTAGCAATACCCGCTCTATCGGCTATGGCTACACCTTC. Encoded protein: CASSNTRSIGYGYTF.

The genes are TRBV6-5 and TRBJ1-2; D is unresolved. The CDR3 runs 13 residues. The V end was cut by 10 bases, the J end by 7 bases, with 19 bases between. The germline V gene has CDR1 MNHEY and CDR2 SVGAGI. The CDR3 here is CANPCYRVFGYTF. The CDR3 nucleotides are TGTGCCAATCCTTGCTACCGGGTCTTTGGCTACACCTTC.

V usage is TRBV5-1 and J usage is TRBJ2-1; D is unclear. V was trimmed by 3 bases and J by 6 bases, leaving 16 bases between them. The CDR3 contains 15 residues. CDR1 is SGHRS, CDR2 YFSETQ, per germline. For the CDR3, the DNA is TGCGCCAGCAGCTCCGACACTCGACCATCCAATGAGCAGTTCTTC. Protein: CASSSDTRPSNEQFF. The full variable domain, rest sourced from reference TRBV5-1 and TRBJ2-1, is KAGVTQTPRYLIKTRGQQVTLSCSPISGHRSVSWYQQTPGQGLQFLFEYFSETQRNKGNFPGRFSGRQFSNSRSEMNVSTLELGDSALYLCASSSDTRPSNEQFFGPGTRLTVL.

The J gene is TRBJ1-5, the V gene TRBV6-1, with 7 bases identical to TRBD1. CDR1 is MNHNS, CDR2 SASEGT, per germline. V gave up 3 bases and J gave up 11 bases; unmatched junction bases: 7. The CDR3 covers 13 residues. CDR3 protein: CASSDQTGLAQHF. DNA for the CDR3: TGTGCCAGCAGTGACCAGACAGGGTTGGCCCAGCATTTT.

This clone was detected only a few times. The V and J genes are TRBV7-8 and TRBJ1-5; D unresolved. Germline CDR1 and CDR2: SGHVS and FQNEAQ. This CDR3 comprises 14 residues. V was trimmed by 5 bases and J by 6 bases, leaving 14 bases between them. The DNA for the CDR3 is TGTGCCAGCAGCCCCGCCAGTCACAGTCAGCCCCAGCATTTT. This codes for CASSPASHSQPQHF.

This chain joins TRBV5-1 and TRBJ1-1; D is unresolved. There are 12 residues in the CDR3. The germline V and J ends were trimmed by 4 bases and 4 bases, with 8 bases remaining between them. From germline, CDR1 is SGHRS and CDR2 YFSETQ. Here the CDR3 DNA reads TGCGCCAGCAGCGGAGGGAGCACTGAAGCTTTCTTT. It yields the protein CASSGGSTEAFF.

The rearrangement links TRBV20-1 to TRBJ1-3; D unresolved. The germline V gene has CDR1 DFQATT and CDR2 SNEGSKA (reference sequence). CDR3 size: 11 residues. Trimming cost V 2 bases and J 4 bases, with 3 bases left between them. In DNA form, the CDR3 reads TGCAGTGCTAGACGCGGAAACACCATATATTTT. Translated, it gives CSARRGNTIYF.

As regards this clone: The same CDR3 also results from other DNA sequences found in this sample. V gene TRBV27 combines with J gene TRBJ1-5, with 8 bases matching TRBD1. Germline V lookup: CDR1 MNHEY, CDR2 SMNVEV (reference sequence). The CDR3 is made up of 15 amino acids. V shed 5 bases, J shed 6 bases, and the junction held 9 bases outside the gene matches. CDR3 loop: CASSPQGALSQPQHF. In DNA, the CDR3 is TGTGCCAGCAGTCCGCAGGGGGCGCTTAGTCAGCCCCAGCATTTT.

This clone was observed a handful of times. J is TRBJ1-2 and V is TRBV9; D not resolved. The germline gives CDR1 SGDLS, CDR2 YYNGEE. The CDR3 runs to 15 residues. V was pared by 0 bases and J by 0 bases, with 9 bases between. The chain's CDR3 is CASSVDGAANYGYTF. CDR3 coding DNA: TGTGCCAGCAGCGTAGACGGCGCAGCTAACTATGGCTACACCTTC.

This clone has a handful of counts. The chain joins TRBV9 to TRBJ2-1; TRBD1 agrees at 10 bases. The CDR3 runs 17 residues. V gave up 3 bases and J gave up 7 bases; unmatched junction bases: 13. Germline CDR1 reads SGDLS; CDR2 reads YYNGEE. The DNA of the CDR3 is TGTGCCAGCAGCGCCTCCTACCGGGACAGGGGCCAGAATGAGCAGTTCTTC. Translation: CASSASYRDRGQNEQFF.

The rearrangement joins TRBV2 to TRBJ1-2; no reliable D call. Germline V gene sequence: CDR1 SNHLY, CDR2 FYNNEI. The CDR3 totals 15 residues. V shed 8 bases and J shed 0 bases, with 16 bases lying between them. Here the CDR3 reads CASDPPGRANYGYTF. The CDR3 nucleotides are TGTGCCAGCGATCCTCCGGGTCGAGCTAACTATGGCTACACCTTC.